This T cell receptor (beta chain) appears in the sequencing data of a study of radiation and T cells in renal cell carcinoma. General study findings and limits: Without pretreatment biopsies, baseline tumor clonotype presence was undetermined.

This clone was counted between two and nine times. Its antigen is unknown. Trimming removed 5 bases from V and 8 bases from J, with 9 bases in between. In germline, CDR1 is LNHDA, CDR2 SQIVND (reference sequence). The CDR3 has 12 residues. Here immunoSEQ multiplex PCR was the method, and the copy in TCRdb shows in-frame clones only, minus some. The sample has approximately 90,000 clones, about 82% seen once; the top ten hold roughly 8.8%. The time point was: blood 4 weeks post-SBRT, at nephrectomy. Treatment denoted: 15 Gy SBRT to primary tumor, nephrectomy 4 weeks later. Nephrectomy followed 15 Gy stereotactic body radiation by 4 weeks. Serial blood draws occurred at baseline and 2 and 4 weeks post-SBRT. The patient's renal cell carcinoma had clear cell pathology.

This clonotype originated in a middle-aged man with renal cell carcinoma. The chain combines TRBV19 with TRBJ1-4; tentatively, D is TRBD1 (5 bases). Sequencing was performed on blood, taken from a patient whose treatment included radiotherapy and nephrectomy. CDR3 region: CASSQGREKLFF. CDR3 coding DNA: TGTGCCAGTAGTCAGGGTCGGGAAAAACTGTTTTTT.